Presented here are 31 T cell receptor beta chains from one specimen sequenced in a study of T cell responses to AZD1222 COVID-19 vaccine. The data were produced by immunoSEQ multiplex PCR, yet TCRdb's version contains in-frame clones alone and is incomplete. The data contain 100,000 to 150,000 clones, 90% of them singletons. This material consisted of peripheral blood, taken on day 0 of AZD1222 vaccination. The receptor source for this set is an adult in good health.

V usage is TRBV7-2 and J usage is TRBJ2-5; no clear D gene. This CDR3 is built from 14 residues. The V end was cut by 1 base, the J end by 2 bases, with 8 bases between. CDR1 SGHTA and CDR2 FQGNSA come from the germline V gene. DNA of the CDR3: TGTGCCAGCAGCTTAGGGCTCATACAAGAGACCCAGTACTTC. The encoded protein is CASSLGLIQETQYF.

The chain is built from TRBV29-1 and TRBJ1-1, with 7 bases identical to TRBD1. V lost 4 bases and J lost 6; bases outside the gene matches: 5. Germline assignment: CDR1 SQVTM and CDR2 ANQGSEA. The CDR3 is 12 residues long. The CDR3 here is CSVVGGISEAFF. In nucleotides, the CDR3 is TGCAGCGTTGTAGGGGGCATCTCTGAAGCTTTCTTT.

The J gene is TRBJ2-3, the V gene TRBV28; D not resolved. Germline CDR1 reads MDHEN; CDR2 reads SYDVKM. This CDR3 has 13 amino acids. Trimming took 5 bases from V and 4 from J, leaving 10 bases between them. The CDR3 DNA follows: TGTGCCAGCAGTATTCCGGGTTCAGATACGCAGTATTTT. Protein product: CASSIPGSDTQYF.

V and J are TRBV24-1 and TRBJ2-7, with D hard to call. V was cut by 3 bases and J by 3 bases, with 5 bases left in between. Germline V gene sequence: CDR1 KGHDR, CDR2 SFDVKD. The CDR3 extends over 12 amino acids. CDR3 amino acids: CATSDQNYEQYF. The CDR3 nucleotides read TGTGCCACCAGTGATCAGAACTACGAGCAGTACTTC.

The chain recombines TRBV18 with TRBJ1-2; 7 bases align to TRBD1. V shed 5 bases, J shed 4 bases, and the junction held 7 bases outside the gene matches. CDR3 length equals 14 residues. The germline gives CDR1 KGHSH, CDR2 LQKENI. The CDR3 sequence: CASSTDRELYGYTF. CDR3 DNA: TGTGCCAGCTCAACAGACAGGGAACTCTATGGCTACACCTTC. The whole variable domain, remainder taken from reference TRBV18 and TRBJ1-2, is NAGVMQNPRHLVRRRGQEARLRCSPMKGHSHVYWYRQLPEEGLKFMVYLQKENIIDESGMPKERFSAEFPKEGPSILRIQQVVRGDSAAYFCASSTDRELYGYTFGSGTRLTVV.

V gene TRBV27 combines with J gene TRBJ2-7; no reliable D call. CDR1 MNHEY and CDR2 SMNVEV come from the germline V gene (reference sequence). The CDR3 loop spans 13 amino acids. The V end lost 5 bases, the J end lost 3 bases, and 11 bases lay between the germline ends. The CDR3 DNA reads TGTGCCAGCAGTCTCCAAGGGAACTACGAGCAGTACTTC. Protein sequence: CASSLQGNYEQYF.

V is TRBV2 and J is TRBJ2-4, with 7 bases identical to TRBD1. With 3 bases clipped from V and 8 bases from J, the junction kept 10 bases outside the gene matches. The CDR3 loop spans 15 amino acids. Germline CDR1 reads SNHLY; CDR2 reads FYNNEI. CDR3 sequence (DNA): TGTGCCAGCAGTGACCATAGGAGACAGGGAGACATTCAGTACTTC. This translates into CASSDHRRQGDIQYF.

This clone occurred once. The chain joins TRBV7-2 to TRBJ1-2; no clear D. CDR1 and CDR2 from the germline V gene are SGHTA and FQGNSA. The V and J ends lost 2 bases and 5 bases respectively, with 18 bases between them. This CDR3 has 16 residues. The CDR3 is CASSLRYNRADYGYTF. CDR3 coding DNA: TGTGCCAGCAGCTTAAGGTACAATCGGGCCGATTATGGCTACACCTTC.

This clone was detected only once. This chain uses TRBV11-2 with TRBJ2-1; D uncertain. The CDR3 is 15 residues long. Deletions cut 0 bases from V and 4 bases from J, with 10 bases between. The germline gives CDR1 SGHAT, CDR2 FQNNGV. In DNA, the CDR3 is TGTGCCAGCAGCTTAGATCAGGCCGATTACAATGAGCAGTTCTTC. It codes for CASSLDQADYNEQFF.

The chain couples TRBV28 to TRBJ2-1; TRBD2 matches at 8 bases. The CDR3 runs to 13 residues. Losses at the gene ends were 5 bases for V and 16 bases for J; bases not matched to a gene: 13. The germline CDR1 and CDR2 sequences are MDHEN and SYDVKM. In DNA, the CDR3 is TGTGCCAGCAGTCTAACGCAGGGACGGGGGGGTTTCTTC. It translates to CASSLTQGRGGFF.

CDR3 nucleotides: TGTGCCTGGAGTGTACAAAGACCTGAGCAGTTCTTC. It codes for CAWSVQRPEQFF. The chain joins TRBV30 to TRBJ2-1; D is undetermined. CDR1 and CDR2 (germline): GTSNPN, SVGIG (reference sequence). The CDR3 sequence is 12 residues long. Trimming removed 0 bases from V and 9 bases from J, with 9 bases in between.

The chain couples TRBV4-3 to TRBJ2-1; D is perhaps TRBD2 (5 bases). Looked up from germline, CDR1 is LGHNA and CDR2 is YSLEER. This CDR3 has 14 residues. Trimming cost V 0 bases and J 5 bases, with 8 bases left between them. CDR3 region: CASSQDYGDNEQFF. The DNA of the CDR3 is TGCGCCAGCAGCCAAGATTACGGGGACAATGAGCAGTTCTTC.

The V call is TRBV28, the J call TRBJ1-6; 8 positions agree with TRBD1. This CDR3 has 14 amino acids. V dropped 8 bases and J dropped 0; count of bases not matched to a gene: 0. CDR1 is MDHEN and CDR2 is SYDVKM in the germline V gene. CDR3 loop: CASDRGSYNSPLHF. In DNA form, the CDR3 reads TGTGCCAGCGACAGGGGCTCCTATAATTCACCCCTCCACTTT.

The chain joins TRBV4-1 to TRBJ1-6; D uncertain. CDR3 length: 17 residues. The ends were cut back, 3 bases at V and 2 bases at J, with 14 bases in the middle. CDR1 and CDR2 (germline): MGHRA, YSYEKL. The CDR3 DNA sequence: TGCGCCAGCAGCCACGGGCAAGCCGAGCCCTATAATTCACCCCTCCACTTT. Translating gives CASSHGQAEPYNSPLHF.

The rearrangement joins TRBV2 to TRBJ2-7; D is unclear. The CDR3 length is 13 residues. Germline V gene lookup returns CDR1 SNHLY and CDR2 FYNNEI. The V end lost 10 bases, the J end lost 0 bases, and 13 bases lay between the germline ends. The CDR3 bases are TGTGCCACCACATGGATAAGCTCCTACGAGCAGTACTTC. Translating it yields CATTWISSYEQYF.

This chain joins TRBV28 and TRBJ2-3, with D possibly TRBD2 on 5 matching bases. CDR3 size: 15 residues. V was clipped by 2 bases and J by 6 bases, with 15 bases between them. Germline CDR1 and CDR2: MDHEN and SYDVKM. The CDR3 region has the DNA TGTGCCAGCAGTTTAGCGGGCGAGAGCCAGGATACGCAGTATTTT. This codes for CASSLAGESQDTQYF.

Here the CDR3 DNA reads TGTGCCAGCAGCTTAGGCGGATTCCGAACCCGGGATACGCAGTATTTT. The encoded protein is CASSLGGFRTRDTQYF. V is TRBV7-2 and J is TRBJ2-3; D is uncertain. V shed 1 base and J shed 6 bases, with 17 bases lying between them. The CDR3 covers 16 residues. The V gene's germline CDR1 is SGHTA and CDR2 FQGNSA.

The rearrangement links TRBV3-1 (or the pseudogene TRBV3-2) to TRBJ2-1, with unresolved D. There are 10 residues in the CDR3. Trimming removed 11 bases at V and 7 bases at J, with 9 bases between. Germline V gives CDR1 LGHDT, CDR2 YNNKEL (reference sequence). The CDR3 DNA follows: TGTGCCCAAGGGTTGAATGAGCAGTTCTTC. This translates into CAQGLNEQFF.

The chain uses TRBV7-2 and TRBJ2-2; D perhaps matches TRBD1 (5 bases). The CDR3 loop spans 13 amino acids. The germline gives CDR1 SGHTA, CDR2 FQGNSA. V was cut by 5 bases and J by 6 bases, with 10 bases left in between. CDR3 nucleotide sequence: TGTGCCAGCAGCCCTCCAGGGTCCGGGGAGCTGTTTTTT. Encoded protein: CASSPPGSGELFF. The full variable domain, its missing parts supplied by reference TRBV7-2 and TRBJ2-2, is GAGVSQSPSNKVTEKGKDVELRCDPISGHTALYWYRQSLGQGLEFLIYFQGNSAPDKSGLPSDRFSAERTGGSVSTLTIQRTQQEDSAVYLCASSPPGSGELFFGEGSRLTVL.

The chain has TRBV7-3 and TRBJ2-2; possible D gene TRBD2, 6 bases. The V and J ends lost 6 bases and 4 bases respectively, with 9 bases between them. The germline V gene has CDR1 SGHTA and CDR2 FQGTGA. This CDR3 contains 13 residues. The CDR3 spells CASRSGATGELFF. CDR3 sequence (DNA): TGTGCCAGCAGGTCGGGAGCCACCGGGGAGCTGTTTTTT.

V is TRBV30 and J is TRBJ2-7, with 7 bases lining up with TRBD1. This CDR3 has 13 amino acids. V shed 6 bases, J shed 5 bases, and the junction held 10 bases outside the gene matches. Germline V gene data show CDR1 as GTSNPN and CDR2 as SVGIG (reference sequence). In DNA, the CDR3 is TGTGCCTGCCTAAACAGGGGTAGCCACGAGCAGTACTTC. As protein: CACLNRGSHEQYF.

The chain employs TRBV14 and TRBJ1-4; D is ambiguous. The CDR3 has 15 residues. Germline CDR1 and CDR2: SGHDN and FVKESK. V was clipped by 2 bases and J by 3 bases, with 10 bases between them. The CDR3 protein is CASSQHRRANEKLFF. The CDR3 DNA reads as TGTGCCAGCAGCCAACACCGCCGAGCTAATGAAAAACTGTTTTTT.

The chain employs TRBV7-9 and TRBJ1-2, with D perhaps TRBD1 (5 bases). Germline loops: CDR1 SEHNR, CDR2 FQNEAQ (reference sequence). There are 15 residues in the CDR3. V lost 1 base and J 8 bases, leaving 17 bases between the germline ends. This CDR3 reads CASSLVGEGLGGYTF. In DNA form, the CDR3 reads TGTGCCAGCAGCTTAGTCGGTGAGGGGCTCGGAGGCTACACCTTC.

The CDR3 DNA follows: TGTGCCTGGAGTACCGGACAGGGGGTCTCTGGAAACACCATATATTTT. As protein: CAWSTGQGVSGNTIYF. The rearrangement uses TRBV30 and TRBJ1-3, with 10 bases matching TRBD1. Unmatched junction bases numbered 4, after V lost 2 bases and J lost 0 bases. The CDR3 covers 16 residues. Germline assignment: CDR1 GTSNPN and CDR2 SVGIG (reference sequence). The full variable domain, its missing parts supplied by reference TRBV30 and TRBJ1-3, is SQTIHQWPATLVQPVGSPLSLECTVEGTSNPNLYWYRQAAGRGLQLLFYSVGIGQISSEVPQNLSASRPQDRQFILSSKKLLLSDSGFYLCAWSTGQGVSGNTIYFGEGSWLTVV.

This chain uses TRBV6-5 with TRBJ1-3; no clear D gene. Deletions cut 4 bases from V and 3 bases from J, with 1 base between. Germline CDR1 is MNHEY and CDR2 is SVGAGI. The CDR3 loop spans 11 amino acids. CDR3 sequence: CASSFGNTIYF. CDR3 DNA sequence: TGTGCCAGCAGTTTTGGAAACACCATATATTTT.

The gene calls are TRBV9 and TRBJ1-1, with 9 bases fitting TRBD1. This CDR3 spans 15 amino acids. Trimming removed 3 bases from V and 5 bases from J; junction bases left unmatched: 8. CDR1 is SGDLS, CDR2 YYNGEE, per germline. CDR3 bases: TGTGCCAGCAGCGCAAGACAGGGGGGGATAACTGAAGCTTTCTTT. Its protein product is CASSARQGGITEAFF. The entire variable domain, with the rest obtained from reference TRBV9 and TRBJ1-1, is as follows: DSGVTQTPKHLITATGQRVTLRCSPRSGDLSVYWYQQSLDQGLQFLIQYYNGEERAKGNILERFSAQQFPDLHSELNLSSLELGDSALYFCASSARQGGITEAFFGQGTRLTVV.

This chain links TRBV7-8 with TRBJ1-3; D gene unclear. Germline CDR1 SGHVS, CDR2 FQNEAQ. The CDR3 contains 15 residues. V dropped 5 bases and J dropped 0 bases, with 11 bases sitting between them. The CDR3 reads CASSLVRGSGNTIYF. The CDR3 DNA sequence: TGTGCCAGCAGCCTGGTCCGGGGCTCTGGAAACACCATATATTTT.

The chain joins TRBV30 to TRBJ1-1; D is possibly TRBD1 (5 bases). Germline lookup yields CDR1 GTSNPN and CDR2 SVGIG (reference sequence). The V and J ends lost 1 base and 10 bases respectively, with 16 bases between them. This CDR3 spans 13 amino acids. CDR3 loop: CAWSEGRRWRAFF. The CDR3 region has the DNA TGTGCCTGGAGTGAGGGACGACGGTGGAGAGCTTTCTTT.

This clone was recorded a few times. The chain joins TRBV5-6 to TRBJ1-5, with 8 bases fitting TRBD1. Losses at the gene ends were 1 base for V and 5 bases for J; bases not matched to a gene: 5. The CDR3 contains 15 residues. Germline CDR1 is SGHDT and CDR2 is YYEEEE. This CDR3 is CASSLLGRGHQPQHF. The CDR3 DNA is TGTGCCAGCAGCTTGTTAGGCAGGGGGCATCAGCCCCAGCATTTT.

Here the CDR3 reads CASSYLGPRGETQYF. In DNA form, the CDR3 reads TGTGCCAGCAGTTACCTTGGCCCCCGGGGAGAGACCCAGTACTTC. The chain carries TRBV6-5 and TRBJ2-5; weak D call: TRBD2 (5 bases). V was cut by 2 bases and J by 4 bases, with 14 bases left in between. The CDR3 runs 15 residues. Germline CDR1 MNHEY, CDR2 SVGAGI.

This chain links TRBV18 with TRBJ2-2; D gene uncertain. CDR1 and CDR2 (germline): KGHSH, LQKENI. This CDR3 has 13 residues. The germline V and J ends were trimmed by 4 bases and 6 bases, with 9 bases remaining between them. The CDR3 loop is CASSRKVAGELFF. The CDR3 DNA follows: TGTGCCAGCTCACGGAAGGTTGCCGGGGAGCTGTTTTTT.